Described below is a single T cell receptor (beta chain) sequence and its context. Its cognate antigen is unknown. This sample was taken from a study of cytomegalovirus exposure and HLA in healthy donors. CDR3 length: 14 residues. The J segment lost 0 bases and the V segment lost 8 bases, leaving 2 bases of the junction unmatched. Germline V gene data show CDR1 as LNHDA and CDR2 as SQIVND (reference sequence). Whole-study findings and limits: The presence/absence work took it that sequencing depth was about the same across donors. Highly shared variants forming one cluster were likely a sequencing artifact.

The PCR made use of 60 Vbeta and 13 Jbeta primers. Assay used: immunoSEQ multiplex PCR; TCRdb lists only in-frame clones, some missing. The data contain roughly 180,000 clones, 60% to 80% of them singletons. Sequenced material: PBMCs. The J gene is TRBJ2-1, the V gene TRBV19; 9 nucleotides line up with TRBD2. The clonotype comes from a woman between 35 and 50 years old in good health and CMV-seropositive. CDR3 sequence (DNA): TGTGCCAGTTGTAGCGGGAGCTCCTACAATGAGCAGTTCTTC. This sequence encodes CASCSGSSYNEQFF.